This TCR beta chain is from a study of blood T cell repertoires in COVID-19. Produced via immunoSEQ multiplex PCR; TCRdb's table is partial and in-frame only. In the table there are more than 75,000 clones, around 80% of which are singletons. The sample taken for sequencing was peripheral blood. The clonotype was recovered from a woman of 80 years or more with active or convalescent COVID-19.

The CDR3 region has the DNA TGTGCCAGCAGGAGGGACAGACATTTGAACACTGAAGCTTTCTTT. Translation gives CASRRDRHLNTEAFF. This sequence joins TRBV6-5 and TRBJ1-1; 7 nucleotides line up with TRBD1. Germline assignment: CDR1 MNHEY and CDR2 SVGAGI. The CDR3 is 15 amino acids. V dropped 6 bases and J dropped 0; count of bases not matched to a gene: 7.